The 28 T cell receptor beta chains below come from one sample, sequenced in a study of shared clonotypes between healthy human individuals. TCRdb's copy holds only in-frame clones and misses some; the assay was immunoSEQ multiplex PCR. The sample lists around 500,000 clones, roughly 85% seen once, with approximately 12% in the top ten. The sample was PBMCs. These receptors came from a middle-aged woman in good health. Some clones in this sample may be carry-over from other donors' samples.

The chain employs TRBV9 and TRBJ2-3; possible D gene TRBD1, 5 bases. V lost 1 base and J 4 bases, leaving 10 bases between the germline ends. The CDR3 is 14 amino acids. The germline CDR1 and CDR2 sequences are SGDLS and YYNGEE. The CDR3 coding sequence is TGTGCCAGCAGCGTAAGGGGTCTGGCAGATACGCAGTATTTT. Amino acid sequence: CASSVRGLADTQYF.

The sample holds a few counts of this clone. The chain carries TRBV2 and TRBJ2-7; TRBD2 matches at 15 bases. CDR1 is SNHLY and CDR2 is FYNNEI in the germline V gene. CDR3 length: 16 amino acids. V lost 5 bases, J lost 3 bases, and 5 bases stayed unmatched. The CDR3 spells CASSTGTSGRSYEQYF. In nucleotides, the CDR3 is TGTGCCAGCAGTACCGGGACTAGCGGGAGGAGCTACGAGCAGTACTTC.

In this sample, this clone turned up a few times. The chain combines TRBV7-8 with TRBJ1-1; 9 nucleotides line up with TRBD1. There are 13 residues in the CDR3. V gave up 4 bases and J gave up 11 bases; unmatched junction bases: 8. Germline-derived CDR1 and CDR2 are SGHVS and FQNEAQ. CDR3 protein: CASSSGTGQGAFF. CDR3 bases: TGTGCCAGCAGCTCAGGGACAGGGCAGGGTGCTTTCTTT.

The table lists this clone with a few counts. The CDR3, as DNA: TGTGCCAGCAGTGAACAGGACAGGGACGACGGGGAGCTGTTTTTT. It is translated as CASSEQDRDDGELFF. V is TRBV28 and J is TRBJ2-2; 8 bases are shared with TRBD1. V shed 5 bases, J shed 7 bases, and the junction held 9 bases outside the gene matches. Germline V CDR1 and CDR2: MDHEN, SYDVKM. This CDR3 spans 15 amino acids.

V and J are TRBV6-1 and TRBJ2-2; tentative D call: TRBD2 (6 bases). This CDR3 region has 14 residues. Per the germline V gene, CDR1 is MNHNS and CDR2 is SASEGT. V dropped 0 bases and J dropped 5 bases, with 7 bases sitting between them. CDR3 sequence: CASSEAEGTGELFF. In DNA, the CDR3 is TGTGCCAGCAGTGAAGCGGAGGGAACCGGGGAGCTGTTTTTT.

This clone was counted a few times. The chain joins TRBV28 to TRBJ1-1; D remains unclear. Germline V CDR1 and CDR2: MDHEN, SYDVKM. The V end was cut by 10 bases, the J end by 1 base, with 7 bases between. The CDR3 runs 11 residues. CDR3 coding DNA: TGTGCCACCTACAGGAACACTGAAGCTTTCTTT. Protein sequence: CATYRNTEAFF.

The chain combines TRBV5-6 with TRBJ1-1, with 7 bases aligning to TRBD1. The CDR3 covers 14 residues. The V gene's germline CDR1 is SGHDT and CDR2 YYEEEE. With 0 bases clipped from V and 11 bases from J, the junction kept 10 bases outside the gene matches. CDR3 in amino acids: CASSLGGGQVRAFF. The CDR3 DNA is TGTGCCAGCAGCTTGGGGGGTGGACAGGTTCGGGCTTTCTTT.

This clone was found once. This CDR3 reads CASKESYGYTF. In nucleotides, the CDR3 is TGTGCCAGTAAGGAGAGCTATGGCTACACCTTC. This chain uses TRBV2 with TRBJ1-2; D is undetermined. Germline values: CDR1 SNHLY, CDR2 FYNNEI. This CDR3 has 11 residues. Trimming removed 9 bases from V and 4 bases from J, with 9 bases in between.

This clone occurred a few times. The chain links TRBV28 to TRBJ1-5, with 7 positions matching TRBD1. Trimming removed 7 bases from V and 6 bases from J; junction bases left unmatched: 6. The germline V gene encodes CDR1 MDHEN and CDR2 SYDVKM. There are 13 residues in the CDR3. The CDR3 DNA reads TGTGCCAGCATGCCGCAGGGGGTTCAGCCCCAGCATTTT. It yields the protein CASMPQGVQPQHF.

This chain links TRBV6-6 with TRBJ1-2; 7 nucleotides agree with TRBD1. Losses at the gene ends were 4 bases for V and 8 bases for J; bases not matched to a gene: 7. The CDR3 contains 13 residues. The germline V gene has CDR1 MNHNY and CDR2 SVGAGI (reference sequence). The CDR3 nucleotides read TGTGCCAGCAGTTTACAGGGACAGATAGGCTACACCTTC. The encoded protein is CASSLQGQIGYTF.

This clone was counted between two and nine times. The V gene is TRBV10-3, the J gene TRBJ2-7, with 7 nucleotides matching TRBD1. Trimming took 6 bases from V and 6 from J; bases not matched to a gene: 8. This CDR3 comprises 13 residues. Per germline, CDR1 ENHRY and CDR2 SYGVKD. This CDR3 is CAISPQQGSEQYF. For the CDR3, the DNA is TGTGCCATCAGCCCCCAACAGGGGAGCGAGCAGTACTTC.

The chain uses TRBV29-1 and TRBJ1-6; TRBD1 matches 11 bases. The ends lost 6 bases at V and 9 bases at J; junction bases unmatched: 1. CDR3 length: 12 amino acids. Germline CDR1 and CDR2: SQVTM and ANQGSEA. The CDR3 DNA follows: TGCAGCGTCGGGACAGGGGGTTCACCCCTCCACTTT. Translation gives CSVGTGGSPLHF.

The V call is TRBV19, the J call TRBJ2-7; D uncertain. This CDR3 comprises 10 residues. Germline V lookup: CDR1 LNHDA, CDR2 SQIVND (reference sequence). CDR3 DNA sequence: TGTGTCGACACTGCCTACGAGCAGTACTTC. Translation: CVDTAYEQYF.

The rearrangement joins TRBV30 to TRBJ1-1, with D unresolved. V lost 1 base, J lost 4 bases, and 10 bases lay in between. Per germline, CDR1 GTSNPN and CDR2 SVGIG (reference sequence). The CDR3 totals 13 residues. The CDR3 DNA reads TGTGCCTGGAGTGCCCTCGGAGGCACTGAAGCTTTCTTT. It codes for CAWSALGGTEAFF.

The rearrangement links TRBV10-3 to TRBJ2-7; 12 bases map to TRBD2. Germline V lookup: CDR1 ENHRY, CDR2 SYGVKD. V lost 3 bases and J lost 2; bases outside the gene matches: 11. The CDR3 is 18 amino acids. CDR3 sequence (DNA): TGTGCCATCAGTGACTCCCGGCTAGCGGGAGGGGGGACCTACGAGCAGTACTTC. Residues: CAISDSRLAGGGTYEQYF.

V is TRBV10-3 and J is TRBJ2-1; TRBD2 matches at 7 bases. The CDR3 has 14 amino acids. Germline V lookup: CDR1 ENHRY, CDR2 SYGVKD. Trimming removed 10 bases from V and 7 bases from J; junction bases left unmatched: 13. The CDR3: CATMMEREVNEQFF. In DNA form, the CDR3 reads TGTGCCACGATGATGGAGCGGGAAGTAAATGAGCAGTTCTTC.

This clone has a single count. The V and J genes are TRBV15 and TRBJ1-2, with D hard to call. The CDR3 contains 15 residues. Germline V gives CDR1 LNHNV, CDR2 YYDKDF (reference sequence). Deletions cut 4 bases from V and 4 bases from J, with 16 bases between. The CDR3 loop is CATSNSQSGVYGYTF. The CDR3 DNA reads TGTGCCACCAGCAATAGCCAGTCCGGAGTCTATGGCTACACCTTC.

The gene calls are TRBV11-3 and TRBJ2-5; D is unclear. The CDR3 length is 12 residues. The germline gives CDR1 SGHNT, CDR2 YENEEA. V shed 5 bases and J shed 5 bases, with 9 bases lying between them. The CDR3 sequence is CASSLLRETQYF. Written as DNA, the CDR3 is TGTGCCAGCAGCCTCCTCCGGGAGACCCAGTACTTC.

The chain couples TRBV7-2 to TRBJ2-6; D unclear. Germline CDR1 SGHTA, CDR2 FQGNSA. This CDR3 contains 17 residues. Trimming stripped 4 bases from V and 1 base from J, with 14 bases between. Here the CDR3 DNA reads TGTGCCAGCAGCTCCCTTGGGTGGCAGTCTGGGGCCAACGTCCTGACTTTC. Its translation: CASSSLGWQSGANVLTF.

The rearrangement joins TRBV29-1 to TRBJ1-1, with a possible D match to TRBD1 (6 bases). The germline gives CDR1 SQVTM, CDR2 ANQGSEA. CDR3 length: 13 residues. V gave up 4 bases and J gave up 0 bases, with 9 bases separating them. CDR3 sequence: CSVAGTLNTEAFF. The DNA of the CDR3 is TGCAGCGTTGCCGGGACACTGAACACTGAAGCTTTCTTT.

The V call is TRBV29-1, the J call TRBJ1-2, with a possible D match to TRBD1 (5 bases). Germline V gene sequence: CDR1 SQVTM, CDR2 ANQGSEA. CDR3 length: 14 amino acids. Trimming took off 0 bases at V and 7 bases at J, with 15 bases between the two ends. The CDR3 sequence: CSVEEGRGSTGYTF. CDR3 DNA: TGCAGCGTTGAAGAGGGACGGGGTTCCACTGGCTACACCTTC.

The chain has TRBV20-1 and TRBJ2-7, with D possibly TRBD2 on 6 matching bases. CDR1 DFQATT and CDR2 SNEGSKA come from the germline V gene (reference sequence). V was clipped by 7 bases and J by 4 bases, with 11 bases between them. This CDR3 has 11 residues. The CDR3 sequence is CSVDGTYEQYF. The CDR3 bases are TGCAGTGTAGACGGGACTTACGAGCAGTACTTC.

The chain combines TRBV7-2 with TRBJ2-7, with 10 bases lining up with TRBD2. Trimming removed 3 bases from V and 7 bases from J; junction bases left unmatched: 9. This CDR3 region has 15 residues. From germline, CDR1 is SGHTA and CDR2 FQGNSA. CDR3 loop: CASSLAGTSVGEQYF. For the CDR3, the DNA is TGTGCCAGCAGCTTGGCCGGGACTAGCGTTGGGGAGCAGTACTTC.

The V gene is TRBV19, the J gene TRBJ2-7; D remains unclear. The CDR3 sequence is 14 residues long. Trimming removed 4 bases at V and 5 bases at J, with 15 bases between. Germline loops: CDR1 LNHDA, CDR2 SQIVND (reference sequence). Here the CDR3 DNA reads TGTGCCAGTAGTACTTTGCTCACATGGGACGAGCAGTACTTC. This codes for CASSTLLTWDEQYF.

This clone has more than one count but fewer than ten. This chain connects TRBV30 to TRBJ2-1; D perhaps matches TRBD2 (5 bases). V was pared by 6 bases and J by 4 bases, with 13 bases between. The CDR3 contains 13 residues. Germline V lookup: CDR1 GTSNPN, CDR2 SVGIG (reference sequence). Written as DNA, the CDR3 is TGTGCCTGTAGGAGCGGTCGGTACAATGAGCAGTTCTTC. As protein: CACRSGRYNEQFF.

This clone was found a few times. CDR3 sequence (DNA): TGTGCCTGGAGTAGGAACAGTGCGACTGAAGCTTTCTTT. It is translated as CAWSRNSATEAFF. This sequence joins TRBV30 and TRBJ1-1; D is ambiguous. Trimming took 2 bases from V and 5 from J, leaving 12 bases between them. Germline assignment: CDR1 GTSNPN and CDR2 SVGIG (reference sequence). This CDR3 is built from 13 residues.

The gene calls are TRBV14 and TRBJ1-1, with D uncertain. Looked up from germline, CDR1 is SGHDN and CDR2 is FVKESK. This CDR3 comprises 12 residues. The ends were cut back, 2 bases at V and 3 bases at J, with 4 bases in the middle. The CDR3 reads CASSQHYTEAFF. Here the CDR3 DNA reads TGTGCCAGCAGCCAACATTACACTGAAGCTTTCTTT.

This sequence joins TRBV7-3 and TRBJ2-1, with D unresolved. From germline, CDR1 is SGHTA and CDR2 FQGTGA. Between the trimmed V and J ends, which lost 5 bases and 9 bases, there was a span of 14 bases. CDR3 length: 13 residues. The CDR3, as DNA: TGTGCCAGCAGCCCTACCGCTTACGGTGAGCAGTTCTTC. Amino acid sequence: CASSPTAYGEQFF.